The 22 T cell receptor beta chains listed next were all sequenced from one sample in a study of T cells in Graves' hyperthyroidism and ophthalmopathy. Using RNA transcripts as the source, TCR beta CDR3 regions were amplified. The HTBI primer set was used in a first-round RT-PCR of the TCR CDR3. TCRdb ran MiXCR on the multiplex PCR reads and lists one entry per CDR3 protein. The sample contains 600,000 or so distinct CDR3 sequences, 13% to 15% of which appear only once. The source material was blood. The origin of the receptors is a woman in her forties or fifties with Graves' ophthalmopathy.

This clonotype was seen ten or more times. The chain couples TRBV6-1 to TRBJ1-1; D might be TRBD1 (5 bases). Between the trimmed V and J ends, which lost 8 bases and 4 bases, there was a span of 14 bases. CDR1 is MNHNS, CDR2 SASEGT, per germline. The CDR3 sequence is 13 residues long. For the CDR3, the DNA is TGTGCCAGCGGAGCAGGGAGGTTCACTGAAGCTTTCTTT. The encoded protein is CASGAGRFTEAFF.

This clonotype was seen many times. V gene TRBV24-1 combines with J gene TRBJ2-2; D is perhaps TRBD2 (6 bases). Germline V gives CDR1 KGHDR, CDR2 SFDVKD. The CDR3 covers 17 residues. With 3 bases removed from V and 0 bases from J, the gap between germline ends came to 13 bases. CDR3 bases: TGTGCCACCAGTGATCAACAAGCGGGCGCGAACACCGGGGAGCTGTTTTTT. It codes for CATSDQQAGANTGELFF.

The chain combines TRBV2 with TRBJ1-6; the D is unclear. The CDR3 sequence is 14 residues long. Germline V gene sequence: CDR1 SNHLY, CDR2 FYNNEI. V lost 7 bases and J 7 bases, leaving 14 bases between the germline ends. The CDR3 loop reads CASMGQLLNSPLHF. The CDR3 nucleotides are TGTGCCAGCATGGGTCAGTTATTGAATTCACCCCTCCACTTT.

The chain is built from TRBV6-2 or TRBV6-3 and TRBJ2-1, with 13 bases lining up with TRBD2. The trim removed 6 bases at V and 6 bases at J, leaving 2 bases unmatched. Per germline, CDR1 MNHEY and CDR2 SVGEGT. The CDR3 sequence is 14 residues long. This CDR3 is CASRLAGGSNEQFF. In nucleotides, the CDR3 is TGTGCCAGCAGACTAGCGGGAGGGTCCAATGAGCAGTTCTTC.

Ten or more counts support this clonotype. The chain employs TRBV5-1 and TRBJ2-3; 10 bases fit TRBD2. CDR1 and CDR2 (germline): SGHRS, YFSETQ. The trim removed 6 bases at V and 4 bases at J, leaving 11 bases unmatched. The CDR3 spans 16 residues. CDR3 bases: TGCGCCAGCAAAGCGGGAGGGCTACTGGGCGCAGATACGCAGTATTTT. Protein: CASKAGGLLGADTQYF.

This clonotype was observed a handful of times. CDR3 DNA sequence: TGTGCCAGCAGGATTTTGGACACCGGGGAGCTGTTTTTT. This sequence encodes CASRILDTGELFF. The gene calls are TRBV7-9 and TRBJ2-2; D call uncertain. CDR1 and CDR2 from the germline V gene are SEHNR and FQNEAQ (reference sequence). The CDR3 has 13 residues. Trimming pared 6 bases from V and 3 bases from J, leaving 8 bases between. Full variable domain (remainder filled in from reference TRBV7-9 and TRBJ2-2): DTGVSQNPRHKITKRGQNVTFRCDPISEHNRLYWYRQTLGQGPEFLTYFQNEAQLEKSRLLSDRFSAERPKGSFSTLEIQRTEQGDSAMYLCASRILDTGELFFGEGSRLTVL.

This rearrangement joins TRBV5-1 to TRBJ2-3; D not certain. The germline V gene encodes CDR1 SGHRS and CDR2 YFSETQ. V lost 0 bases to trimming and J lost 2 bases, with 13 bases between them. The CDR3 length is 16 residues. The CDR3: CASSLGVARFTDTQYF. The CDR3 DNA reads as TGCGCCAGCAGCTTGGGTGTAGCCCGTTTCACAGATACGCAGTATTTT.

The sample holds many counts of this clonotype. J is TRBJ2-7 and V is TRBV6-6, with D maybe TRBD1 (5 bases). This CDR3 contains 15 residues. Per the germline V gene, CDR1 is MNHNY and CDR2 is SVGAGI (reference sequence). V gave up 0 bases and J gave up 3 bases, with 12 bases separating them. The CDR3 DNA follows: TGTGCCAGCAGTTACTCTCCGGGCCAGGGCTACGAGCAGTACTTC. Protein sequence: CASSYSPGQGYEQYF.

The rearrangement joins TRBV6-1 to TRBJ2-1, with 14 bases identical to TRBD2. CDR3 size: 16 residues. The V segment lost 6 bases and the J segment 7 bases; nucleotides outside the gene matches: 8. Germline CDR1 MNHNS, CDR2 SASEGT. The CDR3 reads CASRTPGLAGDNEQFF. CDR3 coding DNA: TGTGCCAGCAGAACCCCGGGACTAGCGGGAGATAATGAGCAGTTCTTC.

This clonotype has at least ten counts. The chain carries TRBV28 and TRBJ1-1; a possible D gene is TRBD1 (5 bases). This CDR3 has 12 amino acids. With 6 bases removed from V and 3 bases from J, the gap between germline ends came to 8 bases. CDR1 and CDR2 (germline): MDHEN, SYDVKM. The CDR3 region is CASSQGYTEAFF. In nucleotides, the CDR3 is TGTGCCAGCAGCCAGGGTTACACTGAAGCTTTCTTT.

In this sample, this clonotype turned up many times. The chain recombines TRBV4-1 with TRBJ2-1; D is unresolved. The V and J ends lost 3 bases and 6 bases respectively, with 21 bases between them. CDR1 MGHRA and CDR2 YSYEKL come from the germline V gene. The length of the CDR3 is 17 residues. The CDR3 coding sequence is TGCGCCAGCAGCCACGAACGCCTTAGGTCACTCAGCAATGAGCAGTTCTTC. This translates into CASSHERLRSLSNEQFF.

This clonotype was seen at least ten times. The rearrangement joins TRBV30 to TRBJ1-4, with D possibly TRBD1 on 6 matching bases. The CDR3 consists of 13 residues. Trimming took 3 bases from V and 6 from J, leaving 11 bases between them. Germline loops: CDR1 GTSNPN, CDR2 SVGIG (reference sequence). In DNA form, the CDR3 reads TGTGCCTGGAGGCGGACAGAGCATGAAAAACTGTTTTTT. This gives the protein CAWRRTEHEKLFF.

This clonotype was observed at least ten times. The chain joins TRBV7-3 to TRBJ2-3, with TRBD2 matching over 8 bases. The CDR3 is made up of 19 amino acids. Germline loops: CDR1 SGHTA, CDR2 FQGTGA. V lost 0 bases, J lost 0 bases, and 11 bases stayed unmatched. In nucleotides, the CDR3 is TGTGCCAGCAGCTTAACAAGTAGTGCGGGAGGCTCGAGCACAGATACGCAGTATTTT. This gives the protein CASSLTSSAGGSSTDTQYF.

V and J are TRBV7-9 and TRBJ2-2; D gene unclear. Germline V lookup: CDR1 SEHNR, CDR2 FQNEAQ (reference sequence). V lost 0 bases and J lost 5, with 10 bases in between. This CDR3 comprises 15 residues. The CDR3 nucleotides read TGTGCCAGCAGCTTAGCGATGGGTGAAACCGGGGAGCTGTTTTTT. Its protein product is CASSLAMGETGELFF.

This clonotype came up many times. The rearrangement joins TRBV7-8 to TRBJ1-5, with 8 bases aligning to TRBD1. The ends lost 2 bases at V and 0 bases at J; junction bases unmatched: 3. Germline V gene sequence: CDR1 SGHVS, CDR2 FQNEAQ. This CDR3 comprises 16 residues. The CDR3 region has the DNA TGTGCCAGCAGCTTACTGGGGACAGGTAGCAATCAGCCCCAGCATTTT. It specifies CASSLLGTGSNQPQHF.

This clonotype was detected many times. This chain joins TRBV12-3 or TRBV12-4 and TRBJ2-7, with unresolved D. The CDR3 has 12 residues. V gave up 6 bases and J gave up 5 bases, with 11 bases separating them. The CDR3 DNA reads TGTGCCAGCAGCCAATGGGGTAACGAGCAGTACTTC. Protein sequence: CASSQWGNEQYF.

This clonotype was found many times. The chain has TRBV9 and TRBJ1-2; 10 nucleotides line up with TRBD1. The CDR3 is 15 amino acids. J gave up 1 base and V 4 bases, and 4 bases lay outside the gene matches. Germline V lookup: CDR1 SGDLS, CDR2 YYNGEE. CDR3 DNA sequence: TGTGCCAGCAGCACCCGGGACAGGGGTAACTATGGCTACACCTTC. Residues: CASSTRDRGNYGYTF.

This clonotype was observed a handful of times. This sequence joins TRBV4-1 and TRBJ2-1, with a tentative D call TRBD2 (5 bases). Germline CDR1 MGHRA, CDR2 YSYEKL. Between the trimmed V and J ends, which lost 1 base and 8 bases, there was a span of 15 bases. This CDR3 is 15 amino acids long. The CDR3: CASSQVGVARDEQFF. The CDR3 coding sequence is TGCGCCAGCAGCCAAGTGGGCGTCGCGAGGGATGAGCAGTTCTTC.

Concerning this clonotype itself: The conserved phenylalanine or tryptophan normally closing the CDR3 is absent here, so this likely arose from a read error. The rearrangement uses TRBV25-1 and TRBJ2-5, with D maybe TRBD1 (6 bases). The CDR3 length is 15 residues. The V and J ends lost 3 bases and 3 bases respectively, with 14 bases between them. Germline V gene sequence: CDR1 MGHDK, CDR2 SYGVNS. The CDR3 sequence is CASSEPRGKEETQYS. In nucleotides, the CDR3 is TGTGCCAGCAGTGAGCCTAGGGGGAAAGAAGAGACCCAGTACTCC.

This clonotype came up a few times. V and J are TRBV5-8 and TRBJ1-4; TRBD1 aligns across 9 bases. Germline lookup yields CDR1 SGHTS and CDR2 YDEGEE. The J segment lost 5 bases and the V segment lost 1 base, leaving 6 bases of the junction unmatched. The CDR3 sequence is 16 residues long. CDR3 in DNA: TGTGCCAGCAGCTTGCCGGGTGGGACAGGGAATGAAAAACTGTTTTTT. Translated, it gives CASSLPGGTGNEKLFF.

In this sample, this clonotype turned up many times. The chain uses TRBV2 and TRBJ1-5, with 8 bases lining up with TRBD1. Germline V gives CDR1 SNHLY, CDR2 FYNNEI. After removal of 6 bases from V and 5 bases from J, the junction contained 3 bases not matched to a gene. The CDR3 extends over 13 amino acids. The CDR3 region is CASRDRVYQPQHF. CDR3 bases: TGTGCCAGCAGGGACAGGGTCTATCAGCCCCAGCATTTT. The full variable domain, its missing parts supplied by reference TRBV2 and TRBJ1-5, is EPEVTQTPSHQVTQMGQEVILRCVPISNHLYFYWYRQILGQKVEFLVSFYNNEISEKSEIFDDQFSVERPDGSNFTLKIRSTKLEDSAMYFCASRDRVYQPQHFGDGTRLSIL.

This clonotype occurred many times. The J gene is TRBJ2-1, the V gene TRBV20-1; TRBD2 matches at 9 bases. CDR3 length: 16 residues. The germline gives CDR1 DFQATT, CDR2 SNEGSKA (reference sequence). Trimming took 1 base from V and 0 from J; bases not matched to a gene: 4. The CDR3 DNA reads TGCAGTGCTAGAGGTATTAGCGGGAGCTCCTACAATGAGCAGTTCTTC. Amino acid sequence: CSARGISGSSYNEQFF.